This T cell receptor beta chain was sequenced for a study of breast tumors, draining lymph nodes, adjacent tissues. Germline CDR1 KGHDR, CDR2 SFDVKD. Trimming cost V 3 bases and J 9 bases; bases outside gene matches: 6. This CDR3 is 14 amino acids long. Study observations and caveats: The lymph node origin of tumor T cells was framed as consistent with a hypothesis, not demonstrated. Compared with lymph nodes, tumors were less diverse; compared with nontumor tissue, more. Most tumor T cells seemingly derive from lymph node, then expand in tumor.

In regard to this clonotype: The antigen is undetermined.

TCRdb reprocessed the multiplex PCR reads with MiXCR, giving one entry per CDR3 protein. The sample lists about 11,000 distinct CDR3 sequences, 35% to 40% occurring once. The rearrangement joins TRBV24-1 to TRBJ2-1; 8 bases match TRBD1. The sample was breast tumor tissue. This receptor was obtained from a female donor with breast cancer. Some clones in this sample may be carry-over from other donors' samples. CDR3 nucleotides: TGTGCCACCAGTGATGCTGGACAGGGCTTTGAGCAGTTCTTC. Translation: CATSDAGQGFEQFF.